The next 17 T cell receptor beta chains were all read from a single sample in a study of cytomegalovirus exposure and HLA in healthy donors. Sequencing was performed with immunoSEQ multiplex PCR; in TCRdb, only in-frame clones are kept and a portion is missing. The sample has some 75,000 clones, approximately 96% seen once. Sequencing used PBMCs. These receptors originate from a woman under 30 in good health and CMV-seronegative.

V is TRBV18 and J is TRBJ2-7; 7 nucleotides match TRBD1. Germline-derived CDR1 and CDR2 are KGHSH and LQKENI. V trimming: 6 bases; J trimming: 1 base; junction bases outside the gene matches: 3. This CDR3 has 13 residues. The CDR3 DNA reads as TGTGCCAGCTCCCGACAGGGATCCTACGAGCAGTACTTC. Translating gives CASSRQGSYEQYF.

The rearrangement uses TRBV15 and TRBJ2-7; TRBD2 might be the D (7 bases). The V end was cut by 3 bases, the J end by 5 bases, with 17 bases between. The V gene's germline CDR1 is LNHNV and CDR2 YYDKDF (reference sequence). This CDR3 comprises 15 residues. As DNA, the CDR3 is TGTGCCACCAGCAGGGGTCGGGGGGCCACGGACGAGCAGTACTTC. It codes for CATSRGRGATDEQYF.

The chain carries TRBV6-1 and TRBJ1-4, with 7 bases fitting TRBD1. With 3 bases clipped from V and 8 bases from J, the junction kept 3 bases outside the gene matches. Germline CDR1 reads MNHNS; CDR2 reads SASEGT. The CDR3 is 13 residues long. The CDR3 protein is CASSDWGQEKLFF. The CDR3 DNA reads TGTGCCAGCAGTGATTGGGGACAGGAAAAACTGTTTTTT.

This clone is a singleton in its sample. The chain recombines TRBV29-1 with TRBJ1-1; D is possibly TRBD1 (6 bases). The CDR3 totals 16 residues. V was shortened by 4 bases and J by 0 bases, with 18 bases between the two germline ends. Germline values: CDR1 SQVTM, CDR2 ANQGSEA. The CDR3 loop reads CSVVPGVSVMNTEAFF. The CDR3 nucleotides are TGCAGCGTTGTCCCAGGGGTTTCAGTGATGAACACTGAAGCTTTCTTT.

This clone appeared once. J is TRBJ2-3 and V is TRBV7-9; the match to TRBD2 covers 12 bases. V lost 5 bases to trimming and J lost 7 bases; unmatched junction nucleotides: 7. The length of the CDR3 is 15 residues. Looked up from germline, CDR1 is SEHNR and CDR2 is FQNEAQ (reference sequence). The CDR3 nucleotides are TGTGCCAGCAGCCCACTAGCGGGAGGTCAGAATACGCAGTATTTT. Its protein is CASSPLAGGQNTQYF.

The rearrangement uses TRBV19 and TRBJ2-7; D may be TRBD2 (6 bases). CDR3 length: 13 amino acids. The V and J ends lost 4 bases and 4 bases respectively, with 11 bases between them. CDR1 is LNHDA, CDR2 SQIVND, per germline (reference sequence). CDR3 protein: CASSSQGGYEQYF. Here the CDR3 DNA reads TGTGCCAGTAGTAGCCAGGGAGGTTACGAGCAGTACTTC.

V usage is TRBV13 and J usage is TRBJ2-2, with 9 bases lining up with TRBD2. The CDR3 is 13 residues long. Trimming took 10 bases from V and 6 from J; bases not matched to a gene: 6. Germline CDR1 and CDR2: PRHDT and FYEKMQ (reference sequence). CDR3 region: CATAGGAAGELFF. In DNA form, the CDR3 reads TGTGCCACTGCGGGAGGGGCGGCCGGGGAGCTGTTTTTT.

The rearrangement uses TRBV18 and TRBJ2-1, with 13 bases that match TRBD2. Per the germline V gene, CDR1 is KGHSH and CDR2 is LQKENI. The CDR3 spans 17 residues. The V and J ends lost 2 bases and 10 bases, in that order; junction bases with no gene match: 11. CDR3 sequence: CASSPTGTSGAAVEQFF. The CDR3 region has the DNA TGTGCCAGCTCACCAACCGGGACTAGCGGGGCCGCTGTAGAGCAGTTCTTC.

The rearrangement links TRBV29-1 to TRBJ1-2; D is perhaps TRBD1 (6 bases). CDR3 length equals 13 residues. V shed 7 bases and J shed 3 bases, with 15 bases lying between them. Germline loops: CDR1 SQVTM, CDR2 ANQGSEA. CDR3 DNA: TGCAGCGCCAGCCCCGGGACATACTATGGCTACACCTTC. This sequence encodes CSASPGTYYGYTF. Looking up the rest from reference TRBV29-1 and TRBJ1-2 gives the full variable domain: SAVISQKPSRDICQRGTSLTIQCQVDSQVTMMFWYRQQPGQSLTLIATANQGSEATYESGFVIDKFPISRPNLTFSTLTVSNMSPEDSSIYLCSASPGTYYGYTFGSGTRLTVV.

The chain combines TRBV27 with TRBJ1-2; D unresolved. CDR1 and CDR2 from the germline V gene are MNHEY and SMNVEV (reference sequence). V lost 2 bases to trimming and J lost 8 bases, with 12 bases between them. The CDR3 has 13 amino acids. CDR3 residues: CASSLVVWAGYTF. DNA of the CDR3: TGTGCCAGCAGTTTAGTTGTCTGGGCCGGCTACACCTTC.

The V and J genes are TRBV5-1 and TRBJ2-7, with 11 nucleotides matching TRBD2. The ends lost 6 bases at V and 3 bases at J; junction bases unmatched: 8. The CDR3 spans 15 residues. CDR1 SGHRS and CDR2 YFSETQ come from the germline V gene. CDR3 sequence (DNA): TGCGCCAGCAACCCCTCTAGCGGGAGGCTCTACGAGCAGTACTTC. This codes for CASNPSSGRLYEQYF.

This chain joins TRBV29-1 and TRBJ2-7; D ambiguous. Germline V lookup: CDR1 SQVTM, CDR2 ANQGSEA. Trimming stripped 6 bases from V and 3 bases from J, with 18 bases between. CDR3 length equals 14 residues. CDR3 protein: CSVRGPQSHYEQYF. CDR3 sequence (DNA): TGCAGCGTGCGAGGTCCGCAGAGCCACTACGAGCAGTACTTC.

This chain connects TRBV9 to TRBJ2-1; maybe TRBD2 (6 bases). V lost 0 bases to trimming and J lost 4 bases, with 11 bases between them. Germline-derived CDR1 and CDR2 are SGDLS and YYNGEE. The CDR3 covers 15 residues. The CDR3 spells CASSVGAGGYNEQFF. In nucleotides, the CDR3 is TGTGCCAGCAGCGTAGGAGCGGGTGGTTACAATGAGCAGTTCTTC. The whole variable domain, remainder taken from reference TRBV9 and TRBJ2-1, is DSGVTQTPKHLITATGQRVTLRCSPRSGDLSVYWYQQSLDQGLQFLIQYYNGEERAKGNILERFSAQQFPDLHSELNLSSLELGDSALYFCASSVGAGGYNEQFFGPGTRLTVL.

V usage is TRBV29-1 and J usage is TRBJ2-5; 10 nucleotides match TRBD1. V trimming: 8 bases; J trimming: 4 bases; junction bases outside the gene matches: 10. The CDR3 extends over 14 amino acids. Germline V CDR1 and CDR2: SQVTM, ANQGSEA. CDR3 sequence reads: CSSTGTGDSETQYF. The CDR3 region has the DNA TGCAGCTCGACCGGGACAGGGGATTCAGAGACCCAGTACTTC.

This chain uses TRBV4-1 with TRBJ2-1; a weak D match, TRBD1 (5 bases). The CDR3 sequence is 16 residues long. The V and J ends lost 1 base and 4 bases respectively, with 14 bases between them. Germline V CDR1 and CDR2: MGHRA, YSYEKL. The CDR3 sequence: CASSQAVDQGYNEQFF. CDR3 bases: TGCGCCAGCAGCCAAGCGGTCGATCAGGGATACAATGAGCAGTTCTTC.

The gene calls are TRBV27 and TRBJ1-5, with 7 bases fitting TRBD1. Germline V gives CDR1 MNHEY, CDR2 SMNVEV (reference sequence). The CDR3 loop spans 14 amino acids. V dropped 2 bases and J dropped 5; count of bases not matched to a gene: 3. In nucleotides, the CDR3 is TGTGCCAGCAGTTTAAGACAGGGCTATCAGCCCCAGCATTTT. It yields the protein CASSLRQGYQPQHF.

The chain couples TRBV2 to TRBJ2-3; no firm D call. The CDR3 has 16 amino acids. Trimming removed 0 bases at V and 2 bases at J, with 12 bases between. Germline V CDR1 and CDR2: SNHLY, FYNNEI. This CDR3 is CASSEAHGSYTDTQYF. The CDR3 DNA is TGTGCCAGCAGTGAAGCGCATGGCAGTTACACAGATACGCAGTATTTT.